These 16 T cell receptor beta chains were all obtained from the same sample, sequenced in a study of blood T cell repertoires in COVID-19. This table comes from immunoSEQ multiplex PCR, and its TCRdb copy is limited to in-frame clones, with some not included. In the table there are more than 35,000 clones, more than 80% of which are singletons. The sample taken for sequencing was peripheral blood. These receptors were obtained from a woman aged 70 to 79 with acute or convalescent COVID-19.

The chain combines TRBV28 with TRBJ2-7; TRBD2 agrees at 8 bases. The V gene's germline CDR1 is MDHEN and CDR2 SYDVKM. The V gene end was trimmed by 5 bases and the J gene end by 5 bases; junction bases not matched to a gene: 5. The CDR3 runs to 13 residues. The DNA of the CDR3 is TGTGCCAGCAGTCCCCCGGGACTAGACGAGCAGTACTTC. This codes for CASSPPGLDEQYF.

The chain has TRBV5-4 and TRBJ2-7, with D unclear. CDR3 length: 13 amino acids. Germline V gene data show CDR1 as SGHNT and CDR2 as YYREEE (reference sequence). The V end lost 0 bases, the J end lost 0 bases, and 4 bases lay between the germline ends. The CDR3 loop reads CASSLEHSYEQYF. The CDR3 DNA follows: TGTGCCAGCAGCTTGGAACACTCCTACGAGCAGTACTTC.

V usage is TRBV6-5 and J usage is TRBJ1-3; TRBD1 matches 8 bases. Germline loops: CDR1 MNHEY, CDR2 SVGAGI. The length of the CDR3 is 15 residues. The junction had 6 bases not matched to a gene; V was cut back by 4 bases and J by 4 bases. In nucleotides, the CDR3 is TGTGCCAGCAGTTCGACAGGGGTACCAGGAAACACCATATATTTT. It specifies CASSSTGVPGNTIYF.

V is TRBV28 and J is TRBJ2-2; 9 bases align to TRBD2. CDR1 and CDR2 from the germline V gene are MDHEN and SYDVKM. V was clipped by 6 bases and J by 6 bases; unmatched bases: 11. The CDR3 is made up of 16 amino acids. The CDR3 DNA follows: TGTGCCAGCAGCCCCTACGCGGGAGGGTGGTCCGGGGAGCTGTTTTTT. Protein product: CASSPYAGGWSGELFF.

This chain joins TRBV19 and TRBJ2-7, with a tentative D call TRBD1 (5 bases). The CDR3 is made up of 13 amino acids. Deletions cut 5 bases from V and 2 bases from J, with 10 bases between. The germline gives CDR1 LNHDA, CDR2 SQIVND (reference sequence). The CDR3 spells CASSQGQPYEQYF. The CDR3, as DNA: TGTGCCAGTAGTCAGGGTCAGCCCTACGAGCAGTACTTC.

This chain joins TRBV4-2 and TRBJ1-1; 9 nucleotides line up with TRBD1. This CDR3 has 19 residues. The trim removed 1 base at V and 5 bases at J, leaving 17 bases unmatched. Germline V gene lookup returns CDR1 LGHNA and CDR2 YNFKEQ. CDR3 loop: CASSQGQLGDRVGGTEAFF. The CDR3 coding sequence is TGTGCCAGCAGCCAAGGTCAACTGGGGGACAGGGTGGGGGGGACTGAAGCTTTCTTT.

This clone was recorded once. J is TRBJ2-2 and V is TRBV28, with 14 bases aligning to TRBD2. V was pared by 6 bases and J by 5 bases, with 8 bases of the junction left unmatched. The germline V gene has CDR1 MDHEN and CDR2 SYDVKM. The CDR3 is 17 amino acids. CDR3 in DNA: TGTGCCAGCAGCAAGGGACTAGCGGGAGTGTATACCGGGGAGCTGTTTTTT. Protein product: CASSKGLAGVYTGELFF.

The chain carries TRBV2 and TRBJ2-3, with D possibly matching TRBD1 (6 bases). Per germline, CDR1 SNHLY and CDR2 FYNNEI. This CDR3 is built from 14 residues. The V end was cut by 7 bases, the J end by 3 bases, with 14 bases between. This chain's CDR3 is CASNPGERTDTQYF. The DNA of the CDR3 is TGTGCCAGCAACCCAGGGGAGAGAACAGATACGCAGTATTTT.

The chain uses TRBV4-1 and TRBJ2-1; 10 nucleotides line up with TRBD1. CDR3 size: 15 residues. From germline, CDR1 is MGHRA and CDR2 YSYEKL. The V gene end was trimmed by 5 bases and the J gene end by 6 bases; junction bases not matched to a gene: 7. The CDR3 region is CASSVRDRGPNEQFF. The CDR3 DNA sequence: TGCGCCAGCAGCGTCCGGGACAGGGGTCCCAATGAGCAGTTCTTC.

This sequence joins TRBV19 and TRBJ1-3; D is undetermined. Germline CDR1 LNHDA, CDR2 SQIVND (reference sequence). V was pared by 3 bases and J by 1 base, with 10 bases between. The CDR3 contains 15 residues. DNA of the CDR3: TGTGCCAGTAGTATGAGACAAATTTCTGGAAACACCATATATTTT. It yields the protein CASSMRQISGNTIYF.

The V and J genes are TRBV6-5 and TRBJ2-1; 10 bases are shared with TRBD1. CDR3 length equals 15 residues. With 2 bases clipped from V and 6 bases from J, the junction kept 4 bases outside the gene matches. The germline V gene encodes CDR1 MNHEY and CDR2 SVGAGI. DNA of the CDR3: TGTGCCAGCAGTTACGTCCGGACAGGGGGCAATGAGCAGTTCTTC. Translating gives CASSYVRTGGNEQFF.

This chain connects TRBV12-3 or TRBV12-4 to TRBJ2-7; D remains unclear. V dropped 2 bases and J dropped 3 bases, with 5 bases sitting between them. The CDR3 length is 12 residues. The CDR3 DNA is TGTGCCAGCAGTTTAACTGGCTACGAGCAGTACTTC. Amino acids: CASSLTGYEQYF.

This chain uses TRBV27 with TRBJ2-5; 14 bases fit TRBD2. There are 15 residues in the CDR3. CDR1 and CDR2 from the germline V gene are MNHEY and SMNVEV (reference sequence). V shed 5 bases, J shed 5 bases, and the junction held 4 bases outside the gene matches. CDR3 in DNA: TGTGCCAGCAGTGCGACTAGCGGGAGGGTGGAGACCCAGTACTTC. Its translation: CASSATSGRVETQYF.

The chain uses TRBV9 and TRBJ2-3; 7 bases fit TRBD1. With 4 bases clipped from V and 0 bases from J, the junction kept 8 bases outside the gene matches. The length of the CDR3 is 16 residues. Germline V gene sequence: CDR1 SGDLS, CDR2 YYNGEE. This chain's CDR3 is CASSPGAGGSTDTQYF. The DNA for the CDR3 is TGTGCCAGCAGCCCTGGGGCAGGGGGAAGCACAGATACGCAGTATTTT. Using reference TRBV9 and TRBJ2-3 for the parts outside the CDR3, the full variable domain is DSGVTQTPKHLITATGQRVTLRCSPRSGDLSVYWYQQSLDQGLQFLIQYYNGEERAKGNILERFSAQQFPDLHSELNLSSLELGDSALYFCASSPGAGGSTDTQYFGPGTRLTVL.

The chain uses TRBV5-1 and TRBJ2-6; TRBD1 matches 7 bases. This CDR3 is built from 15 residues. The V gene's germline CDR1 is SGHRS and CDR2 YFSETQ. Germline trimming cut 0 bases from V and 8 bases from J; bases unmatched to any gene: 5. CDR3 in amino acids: CASSLEDRFTNVLTF. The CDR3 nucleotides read TGCGCCAGCAGCTTGGAGGACAGGTTCACCAACGTCCTGACTTTC.

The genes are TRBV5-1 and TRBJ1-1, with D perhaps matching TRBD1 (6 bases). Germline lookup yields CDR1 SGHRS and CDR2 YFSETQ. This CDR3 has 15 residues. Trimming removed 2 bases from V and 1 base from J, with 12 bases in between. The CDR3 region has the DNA TGCGCCAGCAGCTTTTCGGGACATTCGAACACTGAAGCTTTCTTT. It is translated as CASSFSGHSNTEAFF.